This entry lists 19 T cell receptor beta chains sequenced from one sample in a study of T cells after yellow fever vaccination. TCRdb re-called the 5' RACE reads with MiXCR, one entry per CDR3 protein. The data hold 200,000 to 300,000 distinct CDR3 sequences, with 10% to 15% observed a single time. This specimen was CD4+ T cells sorted from PBMCs, taken 45 days after the yellow fever booster vaccination. Receptors originate from a man aged 30 to 45 who received the YFV17D yellow fever vaccine.

V usage is TRBV6-6 and J usage is TRBJ1-1; D gene ambiguous. Germline lookup yields CDR1 MNHNY and CDR2 SVGAGI (reference sequence). V lost 5 bases, J lost 1 base, and 8 bases lay in between. The CDR3 is 13 amino acids. The CDR3 coding sequence is TGTGCCAGCAGTCACCCAGGGAACACTGAAGCTTTCTTT. Translating gives CASSHPGNTEAFF.

This chain uses TRBV7-2 with TRBJ1-3; no reliable D call. Germline CDR1 and CDR2: SGHTA and FQGNSA. The ends were cut back, 5 bases at V and 1 base at J, with 9 bases in the middle. This CDR3 region has 14 residues. CDR3 amino acids: CASSPQVSGNTIYF. The CDR3 nucleotides are TGTGCCAGCAGCCCCCAGGTATCTGGAAACACCATATATTTT.

This clonotype was detected a few times. The genes are TRBV5-8 and TRBJ1-4; 7 nucleotides align to TRBD1. The J segment lost 4 bases and the V segment lost 3 bases, leaving 9 bases of the junction unmatched. Germline V CDR1 and CDR2: SGHTS, YDEGEE. The length of the CDR3 is 16 residues. CDR3 amino acids: CASSSRQGRFNEKLFF. The CDR3 coding sequence is TGTGCCAGCAGCTCAAGACAGGGTCGGTTTAATGAAAAACTGTTTTTT.

The chain carries TRBV12-3 or TRBV12-4 and TRBJ2-3; a possible D gene is TRBD2 (5 bases). The CDR3 spans 14 residues. The V gene lost 3 bases and the J gene lost 6 bases, with 13 bases spanning the gap. The CDR3 reads CASSLTKGHDTQYF. CDR3 DNA: TGTGCCAGCAGTTTGACTAAAGGGCACGATACGCAGTATTTT.

This clonotype has a handful of counts. The J gene is TRBJ2-6, the V gene TRBV6-1; 9 bases match TRBD1. CDR1 MNHNS and CDR2 SASEGT come from the germline V gene. The CDR3 loop spans 18 amino acids. V trimming: 5 bases; J trimming: 1 base; junction bases outside the gene matches: 9. The CDR3, as DNA: TGTGCCAGCAGTAGGGGACAGGGCCGGTTTTCTGGGGCCAACGTCCTGACTTTC. Protein product: CASSRGQGRFSGANVLTF.

This rearrangement joins TRBV6-2 or TRBV6-3 to TRBJ2-1, with D uncertain. CDR3 length: 13 amino acids. CDR1 is MNHEY, CDR2 SVGEGT, per germline. Trimming pared 0 bases from V and 10 bases from J, leaving 10 bases between. The CDR3 bases are TGTGCCAGCAGTTACTCGGTAGGCTCAGAGCAGTTCTTC. Protein product: CASSYSVGSEQFF.

J is TRBJ2-1 and V is TRBV20-1; D might be TRBD2 (5 bases). This CDR3 region has 13 residues. V dropped 5 bases and J dropped 7 bases, with 15 bases sitting between them. In germline, CDR1 is DFQATT, CDR2 SNEGSKA (reference sequence). CDR3 DNA sequence: TGCAGTGCTCTCAGCCCGGGGATGAATGAGCAGTTCTTC. It translates to CSALSPGMNEQFF.

This clonotype was observed a few times. V usage is TRBV5-1 and J usage is TRBJ2-7, with D perhaps TRBD1 (5 bases). The CDR3 consists of 15 residues. Trimming removed 1 base at V and 3 bases at J, with 14 bases between. Germline CDR1 SGHRS, CDR2 YFSETQ. Here the CDR3 reads CASSLRGRRVYEQYF. The CDR3 DNA reads TGCGCCAGCAGCTTGAGGGGTCGGAGAGTCTACGAGCAGTACTTC.

V and J are TRBV6-5 and TRBJ2-3; 11 bases are a match to TRBD2. The CDR3 consists of 14 residues. Losses at the gene ends were 6 bases for V and 6 bases for J; bases not matched to a gene: 5. In germline, CDR1 is MNHEY, CDR2 SVGAGI. The CDR3 coding sequence is TGTGCCAGCAGACTATCTAGCGGGAGGGATACGCAGTATTTT. As protein: CASRLSSGRDTQYF.

The sample holds a few counts of this clonotype. J is TRBJ2-7 and V is TRBV7-9, with D perhaps being TRBD1 or TRBD2 (5 bases each). Between the trimmed V and J ends, which lost 5 bases and 9 bases, there was a span of 17 bases. The length of the CDR3 is 13 residues. In germline, CDR1 is SEHNR, CDR2 FQNEAQ (reference sequence). This chain's CDR3 is CASSLQAAGAQYF. The CDR3 DNA follows: TGTGCCAGCAGCCTTCAGGCCGCCGGGGCGCAGTACTTC. Variable domain in full (rest from reference TRBV7-9 and TRBJ2-7): DTGVSQNPRHKITKRGQNVTFRCDPISEHNRLYWYRQTLGQGPEFLTYFQNEAQLEKSRLLSDRFSAERPKGSFSTLEIQRTEQGDSAMYLCASSLQAAGAQYFGPGTRLTVT.

The V and J genes are TRBV20-1 and TRBJ2-1; D assignment may be TRBD1 or TRBD2 (6 bases each). The germline V gene encodes CDR1 DFQATT and CDR2 SNEGSKA (reference sequence). Between the trimmed V and J ends, which lost 5 bases and 11 bases, there was a span of 19 bases. The CDR3 contains 13 residues. This CDR3 is CSAGLEGGNKQFF. In DNA form, the CDR3 reads TGCAGTGCTGGACTCGAGGGGGGTAATAAGCAGTTCTTC.

This clonotype was observed many times. The chain carries TRBV7-9 and TRBJ2-2; tentatively, D is TRBD2 (6 bases). Germline lookup yields CDR1 SEHNR and CDR2 FQNEAQ (reference sequence). V lost 3 bases to trimming and J lost 1 base, with 9 bases between them. CDR3 length equals 15 residues. CDR3 sequence reads: CASSFLRENTGELFF. DNA of the CDR3: TGTGCCAGCAGCTTCTTGCGGGAGAACACCGGGGAGCTGTTTTTT.

The CDR3 here is CASSPGGLSRGNEQFF. The CDR3 DNA sequence: TGTGCCAGCAGCCCGGGGGGGCTGAGTCGGGGAAATGAGCAGTTCTTC. The chain joins TRBV3-1 to TRBJ2-1, with 8 nucleotides matching TRBD2. This CDR3 has 16 residues. V shed 4 bases, J shed 7 bases, and the junction held 12 bases outside the gene matches. Germline V CDR1 and CDR2: LGHDT, YNNKEL (reference sequence).

The genes are TRBV5-6 and TRBJ1-5; D is perhaps TRBD1 (5 bases). The V gene's germline CDR1 is SGHDT and CDR2 YYEEEE. There are 15 residues in the CDR3. Trimming removed 3 bases from V and 4 bases from J, with 14 bases in between. CDR3 sequence (DNA): TGTGCCAGCAGCTCGAGGACAACCAGGAATCAGCCCCAGCATTTT. Protein: CASSSRTTRNQPQHF.

This clonotype was detected only a few times. The rearrangement joins TRBV5-1 to TRBJ2-3, with 8 bases lining up with TRBD1. This CDR3 region has 15 residues. Germline CDR1 SGHRS, CDR2 YFSETQ. Trimming at V came to 1 base and at J to 4 bases, leaving 5 bases not matched to a gene. The CDR3 bases are TGCGCCAGCAGCTTGATAGGACAGGGTGCAGATACGCAGTATTTT. Amino acid sequence: CASSLIGQGADTQYF.

The gene calls are TRBV28 and TRBJ2-1; TRBD1 aligns across 10 bases. Germline trimming cut 6 bases from V and 2 bases from J; bases unmatched to any gene: 4. The CDR3 is 15 amino acids. Per the germline V gene, CDR1 is MDHEN and CDR2 is SYDVKM. CDR3 protein: CASRGTGEAYNEQFF. DNA for the CDR3: TGTGCCAGCAGGGGGACAGGGGAGGCCTACAATGAGCAGTTCTTC.

This clonotype was observed a few times. This chain uses TRBV6-1 with TRBJ2-5, with D perhaps TRBD1 or TRBD2 (6 bases each). This CDR3 has 14 residues. Germline CDR1 and CDR2: MNHNS and SASEGT. V lost 4 bases to trimming and J lost 5 bases, with 14 bases between them. The CDR3, as DNA: TGTGCCAGCAGTGGAAACGTAGGGGGGGAGACCCAGTACTTC. Its protein is CASSGNVGGETQYF.

The chain couples TRBV12-3 or TRBV12-4 to TRBJ2-3, with a weak D call TRBD2 (6 bases). Trimming took off 4 bases at V and 7 bases at J, with 12 bases between the two ends. This CDR3 has 13 amino acids. CDR3 bases: TGTGCCAGCAGTTCCCCCGGGACTTATACGCAGTATTTT. This gives the protein CASSSPGTYTQYF.

This clonotype was seen only a few times. The rearrangement uses TRBV7-9 and TRBJ2-1; the D gene is possibly TRBD2 (6 bases). V gave up 8 bases and J gave up 10 bases, with 12 bases separating them. The CDR3 sequence is 11 residues long. Germline CDR1 and CDR2: SEHNR and FQNEAQ (reference sequence). CDR3: CASLYSGEQFF. CDR3 sequence (DNA): TGTGCCAGCCTCTATAGCGGAGAGCAGTTCTTC. The full variable domain, its missing parts supplied by reference TRBV7-9 and TRBJ2-1, is DTGVSQNPRHKITKRGQNVTFRCDPISEHNRLYWYRQTLGQGPEFLTYFQNEAQLEKSRLLSDRFSAERPKGSFSTLEIQRTEQGDSAMYLCASLYSGEQFFGPGTRLTVL.